What follows is one T cell receptor beta chain and its context. The assay was immunoSEQ multiplex PCR, and TCRdb's table has in-frame clones only and misses some. The sample has over 150,000 clones; more than 65% are singletons. The data stem from a study of blood T cell repertoires in COVID-19. Study-level background: Material from acute and convalescent COVID-19 was sourced from the United States, Italy and Spain.

The V gene lost 1 base and the J gene lost 9 bases, with 10 bases spanning the gap. The CDR3 runs to 13 residues. Germline CDR1 is KGHSH and CDR2 is LQKENI. Input material: peripheral blood. The clonotype comes from a human donor in a cohort sampled during active COVID-19. The V gene is TRBV18, the J gene TRBJ2-1; D is uncertain. The CDR3: CASSPHSESEQFF. CDR3 in DNA: TGTGCCAGCTCACCACATTCCGAGAGTGAGCAGTTCTTC.